This T cell receptor (beta chain) came from a study of T cells after yellow fever vaccination. This clonotype was seen ten or more times. Via MiXCR, TCRdb re-called the 5' RACE reads, giving one row per CDR3 protein. The repertoire consists of a few hundred thousand distinct CDR3 sequences, with less than 8.5% occurring once and the leading ten covering 0.65% to 0.9%. Germline loops: CDR1 SGHKS, CDR2 YYEKEE (reference sequence). The V gene end was trimmed by 4 bases and the J gene end by 4 bases; junction bases not matched to a gene: 5. This CDR3 is built from 13 residues. This TCR was sampled from a man younger than 40 who received the YFV17D yellow fever vaccine. Here the sequenced sample was CD4+ T cells sorted from PBMCs, taken 15 days after the yellow fever booster vaccination. The J gene is TRBJ2-7, the V gene TRBV5-5; 7 bases agree with TRBD2. CDR3 residues: CASSPPGGYEQYF. The CDR3, as DNA: TGTGCCAGCAGCCCCCCGGGGGGATACGAGCAGTACTTC.